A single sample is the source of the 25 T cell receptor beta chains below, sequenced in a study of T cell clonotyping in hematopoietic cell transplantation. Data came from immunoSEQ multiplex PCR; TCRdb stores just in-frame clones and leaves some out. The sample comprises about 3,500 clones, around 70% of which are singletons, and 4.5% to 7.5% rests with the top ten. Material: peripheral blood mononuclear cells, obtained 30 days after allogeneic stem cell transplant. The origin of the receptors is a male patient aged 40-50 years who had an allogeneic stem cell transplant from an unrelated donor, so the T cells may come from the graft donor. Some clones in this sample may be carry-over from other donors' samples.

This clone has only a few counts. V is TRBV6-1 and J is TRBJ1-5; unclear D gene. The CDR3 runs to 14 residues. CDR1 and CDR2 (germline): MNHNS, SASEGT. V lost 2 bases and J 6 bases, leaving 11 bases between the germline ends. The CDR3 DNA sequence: TGTGCCAGCAGTGAATCGGATGGGGTTCAGCCCCAGCATTTT. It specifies CASSESDGVQPQHF.

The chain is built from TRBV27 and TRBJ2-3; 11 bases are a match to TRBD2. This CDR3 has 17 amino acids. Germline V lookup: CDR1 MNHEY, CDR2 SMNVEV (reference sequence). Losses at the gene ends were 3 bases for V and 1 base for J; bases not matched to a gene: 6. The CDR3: CASSFYSTSGGTDTQYF. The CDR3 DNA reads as TGTGCCAGCAGTTTCTATTCGACTAGCGGGGGCACAGATACGCAGTATTTT.

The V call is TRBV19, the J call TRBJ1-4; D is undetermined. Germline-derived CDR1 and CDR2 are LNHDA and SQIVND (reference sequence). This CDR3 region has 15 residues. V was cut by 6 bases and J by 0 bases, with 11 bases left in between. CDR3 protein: CASRHQDATNEKLFF. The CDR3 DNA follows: TGTGCCAGTAGGCACCAAGATGCAACTAATGAAAAACTGTTTTTT.

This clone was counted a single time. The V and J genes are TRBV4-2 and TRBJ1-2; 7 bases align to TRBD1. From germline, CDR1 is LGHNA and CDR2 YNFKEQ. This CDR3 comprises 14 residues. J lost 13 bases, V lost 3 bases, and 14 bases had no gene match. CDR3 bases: TGTGCCAGCAGCCACACTACACGGCAGGGGGAAATCACCTTC. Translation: CASSHTTRQGEITF.

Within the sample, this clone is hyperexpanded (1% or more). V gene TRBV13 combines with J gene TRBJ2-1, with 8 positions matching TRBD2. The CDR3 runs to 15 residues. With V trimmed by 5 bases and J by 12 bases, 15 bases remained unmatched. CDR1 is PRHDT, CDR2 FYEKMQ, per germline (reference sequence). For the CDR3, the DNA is TGTGCCAGCAGCGACCTAGCGGGTATGCTCGGTCGGCAGTTCTTC. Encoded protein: CASSDLAGMLGRQFF.

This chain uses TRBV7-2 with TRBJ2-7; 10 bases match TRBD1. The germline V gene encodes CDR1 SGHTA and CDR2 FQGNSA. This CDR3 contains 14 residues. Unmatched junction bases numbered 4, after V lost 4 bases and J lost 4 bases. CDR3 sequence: CASSSGQGRYEQYF. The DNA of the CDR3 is TGTGCCAGCAGCTCGGGACAGGGGAGATACGAGCAGTACTTC.

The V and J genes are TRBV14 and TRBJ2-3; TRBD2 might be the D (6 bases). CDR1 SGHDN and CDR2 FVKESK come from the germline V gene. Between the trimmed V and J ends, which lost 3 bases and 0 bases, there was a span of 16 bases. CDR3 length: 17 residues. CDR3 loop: CASSHLGAGASTDTQYF. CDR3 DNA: TGTGCCAGCAGCCACCTCGGAGCGGGTGCTAGCACAGATACGCAGTATTTT. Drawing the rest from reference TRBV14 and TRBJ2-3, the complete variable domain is EAGVTQFPSHSVIEKGQTVTLRCDPISGHDNLYWYRRVMGKEIKFLLHFVKESKQDESGMPNNRFLAERTGGTYSTLKVQPAELEDSGVYFCASSHLGAGASTDTQYFGPGTRLTVL.

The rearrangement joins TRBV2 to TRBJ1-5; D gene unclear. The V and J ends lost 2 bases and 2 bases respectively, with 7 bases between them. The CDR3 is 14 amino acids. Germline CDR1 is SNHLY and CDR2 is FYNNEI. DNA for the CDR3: TGTGCCAGCAGTGAAATGAGGGGCAATCAGCCCCAGCATTTT. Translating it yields CASSEMRGNQPQHF.

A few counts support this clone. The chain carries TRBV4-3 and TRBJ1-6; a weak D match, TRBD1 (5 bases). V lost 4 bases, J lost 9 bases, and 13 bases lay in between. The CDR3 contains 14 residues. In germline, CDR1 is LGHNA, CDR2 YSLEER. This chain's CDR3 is CASSLGRDRSPLHF. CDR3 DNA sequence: TGCGCCAGCAGCCTAGGGAGGGACCGTTCACCCCTCCACTTT.

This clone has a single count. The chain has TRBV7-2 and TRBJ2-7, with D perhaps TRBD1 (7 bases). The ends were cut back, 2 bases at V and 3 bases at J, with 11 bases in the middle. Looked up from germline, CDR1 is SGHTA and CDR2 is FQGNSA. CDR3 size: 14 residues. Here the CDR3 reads CASSLNRGGYEQYF. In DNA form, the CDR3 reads TGTGCCAGCAGCTTAAACAGGGGAGGCTACGAGCAGTACTTC.

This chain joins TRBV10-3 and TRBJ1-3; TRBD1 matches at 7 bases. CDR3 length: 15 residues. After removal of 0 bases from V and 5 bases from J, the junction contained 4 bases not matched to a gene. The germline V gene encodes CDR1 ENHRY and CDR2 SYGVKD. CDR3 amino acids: CAISESGRGRNTIYF. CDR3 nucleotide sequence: TGTGCCATCAGTGAGTCTGGCAGGGGGAGAAACACCATATATTTT.

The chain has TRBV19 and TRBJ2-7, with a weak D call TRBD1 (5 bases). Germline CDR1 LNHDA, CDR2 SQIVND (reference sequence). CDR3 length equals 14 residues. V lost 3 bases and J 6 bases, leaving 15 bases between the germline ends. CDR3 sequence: CASSIPQGPGEQYF. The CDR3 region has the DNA TGTGCCAGTAGTATCCCCCAGGGTCCGGGCGAGCAGTACTTC.

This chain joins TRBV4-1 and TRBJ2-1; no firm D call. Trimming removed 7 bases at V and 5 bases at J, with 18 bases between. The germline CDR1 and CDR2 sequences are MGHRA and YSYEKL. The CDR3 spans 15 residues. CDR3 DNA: TGCGCCAGCAAAGGGCAGGCAGTCACGAACAATGAGCAGTTCTTC. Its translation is CASKGQAVTNNEQFF.

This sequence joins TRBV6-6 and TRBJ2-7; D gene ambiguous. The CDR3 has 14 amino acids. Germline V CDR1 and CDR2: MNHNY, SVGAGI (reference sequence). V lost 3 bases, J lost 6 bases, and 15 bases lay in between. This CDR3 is CASSYKVTRSEQYF. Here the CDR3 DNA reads TGTGCCAGCAGTTATAAAGTAACACGCTCCGAGCAGTACTTC.

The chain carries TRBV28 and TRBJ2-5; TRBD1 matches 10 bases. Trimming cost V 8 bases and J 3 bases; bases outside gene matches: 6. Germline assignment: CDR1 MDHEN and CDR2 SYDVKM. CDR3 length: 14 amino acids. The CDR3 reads CASQTGGGEETQYF. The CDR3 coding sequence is TGTGCCAGCCAGACAGGGGGCGGGGAAGAGACCCAGTACTTC.

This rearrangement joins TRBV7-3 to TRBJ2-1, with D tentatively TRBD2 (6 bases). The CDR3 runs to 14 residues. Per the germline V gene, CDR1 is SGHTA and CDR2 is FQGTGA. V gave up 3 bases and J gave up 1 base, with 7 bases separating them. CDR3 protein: CASSFGGSYNEQFF. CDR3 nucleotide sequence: TGTGCCAGCAGCTTCGGGGGTTCCTACAATGAGCAGTTCTTC.

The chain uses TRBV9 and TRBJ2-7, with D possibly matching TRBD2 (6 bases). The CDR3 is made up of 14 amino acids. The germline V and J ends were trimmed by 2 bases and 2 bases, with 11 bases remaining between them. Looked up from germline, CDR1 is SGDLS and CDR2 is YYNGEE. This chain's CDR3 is CASSVGGRTYEQYF. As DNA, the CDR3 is TGTGCCAGCAGCGTTGGGGGGAGGACCTACGAGCAGTACTTC.

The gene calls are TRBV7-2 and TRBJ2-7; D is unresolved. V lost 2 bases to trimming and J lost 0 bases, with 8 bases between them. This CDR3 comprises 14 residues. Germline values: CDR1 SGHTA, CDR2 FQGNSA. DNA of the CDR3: TGTGCCAGCAGCTTATTACGGAGCTCCTACGAGCAGTACTTC. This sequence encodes CASSLLRSSYEQYF.

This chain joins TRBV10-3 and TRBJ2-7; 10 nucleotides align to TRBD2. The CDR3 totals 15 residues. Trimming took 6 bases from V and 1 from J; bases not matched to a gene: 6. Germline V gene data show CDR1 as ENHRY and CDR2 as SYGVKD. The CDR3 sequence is CAISPSGGDSYEQYF. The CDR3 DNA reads TGTGCCATCAGCCCTAGCGGGGGAGATTCCTACGAGCAGTACTTC.

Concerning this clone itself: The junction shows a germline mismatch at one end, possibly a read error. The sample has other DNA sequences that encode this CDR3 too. CDR3 protein: CASSSPALAGYTF. The CDR3 DNA reads as TGTGCCAGCAGCTCCCCCGCCCTGGCTGGCTACACTTTC. This chain uses TRBV7-8 with TRBJ1-2; D gene unclear. Per germline, CDR1 SGHVS and CDR2 FQNEAQ. CDR3 length: 13 residues.

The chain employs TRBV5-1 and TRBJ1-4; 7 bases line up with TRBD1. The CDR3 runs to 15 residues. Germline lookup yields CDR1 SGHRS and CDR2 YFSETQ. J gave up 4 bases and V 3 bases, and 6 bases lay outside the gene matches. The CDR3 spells CASSWGTADNEKLFF. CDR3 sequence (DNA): TGCGCCAGCAGCTGGGGGACAGCCGATAATGAAAAACTGTTTTTT.

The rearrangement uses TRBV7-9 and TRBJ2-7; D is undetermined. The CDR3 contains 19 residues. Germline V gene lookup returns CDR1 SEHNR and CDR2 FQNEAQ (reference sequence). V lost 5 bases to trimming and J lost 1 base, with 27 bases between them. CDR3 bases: TGTGCCAGCAGCCGAGGTTATGATGATCCTACGAGCAGATCCTACGAGCAGTACTTC. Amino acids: CASSRGYDDPTSRSYEQYF. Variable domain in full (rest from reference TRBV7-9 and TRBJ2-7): DTGVSQNPRHKITKRGQNVTFRCDPISEHNRLYWYRQTLGQGPEFLTYFQNEAQLEKSRLLSDRFSAERPKGSFSTLEIQRTEQGDSAMYLCASSRGYDDPTSRSYEQYFGPGTRLTVT.

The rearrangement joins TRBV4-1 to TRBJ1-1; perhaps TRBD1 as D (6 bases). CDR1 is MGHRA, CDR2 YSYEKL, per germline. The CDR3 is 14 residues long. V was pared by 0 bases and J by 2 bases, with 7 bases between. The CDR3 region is CASSQEGQNTEAFF. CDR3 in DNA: TGCGCCAGCAGCCAAGAGGGACAAAACACTGAAGCTTTCTTT.

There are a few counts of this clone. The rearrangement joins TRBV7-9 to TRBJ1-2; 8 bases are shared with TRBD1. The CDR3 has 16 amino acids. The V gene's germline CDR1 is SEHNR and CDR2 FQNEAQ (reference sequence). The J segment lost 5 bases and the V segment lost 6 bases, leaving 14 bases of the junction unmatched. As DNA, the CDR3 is TGTGCCAGCAGGCGAAGTGCCGGGACAGGATTATATGGCTACACCTTC. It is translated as CASRRSAGTGLYGYTF.

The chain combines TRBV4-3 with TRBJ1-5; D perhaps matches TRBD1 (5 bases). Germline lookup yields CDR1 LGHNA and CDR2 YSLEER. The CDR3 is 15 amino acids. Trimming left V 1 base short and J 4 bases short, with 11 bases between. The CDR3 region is CASSQAYQGNQPQHF. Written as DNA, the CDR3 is TGCGCCAGCAGCCAAGCGTACCAGGGTAATCAGCCCCAGCATTTT.